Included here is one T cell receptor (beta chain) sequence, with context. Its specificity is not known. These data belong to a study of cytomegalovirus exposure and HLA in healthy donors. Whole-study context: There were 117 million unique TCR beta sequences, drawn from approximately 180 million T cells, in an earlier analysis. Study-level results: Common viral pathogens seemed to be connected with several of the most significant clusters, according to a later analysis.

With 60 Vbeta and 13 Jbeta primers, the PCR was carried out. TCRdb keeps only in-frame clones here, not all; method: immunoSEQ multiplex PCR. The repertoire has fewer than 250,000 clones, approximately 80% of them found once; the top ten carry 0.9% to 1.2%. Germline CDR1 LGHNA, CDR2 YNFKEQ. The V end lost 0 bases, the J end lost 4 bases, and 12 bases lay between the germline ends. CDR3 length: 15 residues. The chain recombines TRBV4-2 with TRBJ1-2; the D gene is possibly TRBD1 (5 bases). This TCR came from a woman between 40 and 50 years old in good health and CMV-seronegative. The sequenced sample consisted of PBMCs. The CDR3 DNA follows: TGTGCCAGCAGCCAAGAAATACAGGCGGCCTATGGCTACACCTTC. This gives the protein CASSQEIQAAYGYTF.